This is a list of T cell receptor beta chains from one sample in a study of blood T cell repertoires in COVID-19. Data came from immunoSEQ multiplex PCR; TCRdb stores just in-frame clones and leaves some out. The table shows approximately 89,000 clones, with 80% to 90% occurring only once. The sample consisted of peripheral blood. These receptors were collected from a human donor in a cohort sampled during active COVID-19. Each CDR3 is given with its conserved first and last residue. A D gene is named only where the DNA matches it firmly. Clone size is not always given. Where it is, it says once, few, many or a class for expanded clones.

v_call: TRBV7-9
j_call: TRBJ2-1
d_call: TRBD1
clone_size: .
cdr3_nt: TGTGCCAGCAGCCTGGGGGACAGGGGATTAAATGAGCAGTTCTTC
cdr3_aa: CASSLGDRGLNEQFF

v_call: TRBV24-1
j_call: TRBJ2-7
d_call: .
clone_size: .
cdr3_nt: TGTGCCGCCCTATACGAGCAGTACTTC
cdr3_aa: CAALYEQYF

v_call: TRBV9
j_call: TRBJ1-1
d_call: .
clone_size: few
cdr3_nt: TGTGCCAGCAGCGTAGGCCCTGCGACTGAAGCTTTCTTT
cdr3_aa: CASSVGPATEAFF

v_call: TRBV28
j_call: TRBJ1-2
d_call: .
clone_size: .
cdr3_nt: TGTGCCAGCAGTTTCTGGCAGAACTATGGCTACACCTTC
cdr3_aa: CASSFWQNYGYTF

v_call: TRBV5-1
j_call: TRBJ1-2
d_call: TRBD1
clone_size: .
cdr3_nt: TGCGCCAGCAGCTTGTACAACAGGGGGCTTGACTATGGCTACACCTTC
cdr3_aa: CASSLYNRGLDYGYTF

v_call: TRBV7-3
j_call: TRBJ2-1
d_call: TRBD2
clone_size: .
cdr3_nt: TGTGCCAGCAGCAAAGCGGGGGGTTACAATGAGCAGTTCTTC
cdr3_aa: CASSKAGGYNEQFF

v_call: TRBV30
j_call: TRBJ2-2
d_call: TRBD2
clone_size: .
cdr3_nt: TGTGCCTATGGGCGGGGGGCGAGGACCGGGGAGCTGTTTTTT
cdr3_aa: CAYGRGARTGELFF

v_call: TRBV12-3/TRBV12-4
j_call: TRBJ2-7
d_call: TRBD1
clone_size: .
cdr3_nt: TGTGCCAGCAAGAGGACAGGGCTTAACGAGCAGTACTTC
cdr3_aa: CASKRTGLNEQYF

v_call: TRBV5-1
j_call: TRBJ2-1
d_call: TRBD2
clone_size: .
cdr3_nt: TGCGCCAGCAGTTCTAGCGGGGGGTCCTACAATGAGCAGTTCTTC
cdr3_aa: CASSSSGGSYNEQFF

v_call: TRBV2
j_call: TRBJ2-7
d_call: .
clone_size: .
cdr3_nt: TGTGCCAGCAGTGAAGTCTGGGAAGGGGTACAGCAGTACTTC
cdr3_aa: CASSEVWEGVQQYF

v_call: TRBV7-9
j_call: TRBJ2-5
d_call: .
clone_size: .
cdr3_nt: TGTGCCAGCAGCTTTTACAGGGCTCGGGAGACCCAGTACTTC
cdr3_aa: CASSFYRARETQYF

v_call: TRBV11-2
j_call: TRBJ1-1
d_call: .
clone_size: .
cdr3_nt: TGTGCCAGCAGCTTAGATAGGAGGACTGAAGCTTTCTTT
cdr3_aa: CASSLDRRTEAFF

v_call: TRBV5-6
j_call: TRBJ2-5
d_call: .
clone_size: .
cdr3_nt: TGTGCCAGCAGCTCTCGCCCGGGACATCTTTCGCAAGAGACCCAGTACTTC
cdr3_aa: CASSSRPGHLSQETQYF

v_call: TRBV7-2
j_call: TRBJ2-1
d_call: TRBD2
clone_size: .
cdr3_nt: TGTGCCAGCAGCATAAGCGGGGTCGGGGATGAGCAGTTCTTC
cdr3_aa: CASSISGVGDEQFF

v_call: TRBV18
j_call: TRBJ1-2
d_call: TRBD1
clone_size: .
cdr3_nt: TGTGCCAGCTCACTCGCCGGACAGGGATCTAACTATGGCTACACCTTC
cdr3_aa: CASSLAGQGSNYGYTF

v_call: TRBV11-2
j_call: TRBJ2-7
d_call: .
clone_size: .
cdr3_nt: TGTGCCAGCAGCCCACTCAATAGGGGTGGGGTCTACGAGCAGTACTTC
cdr3_aa: CASSPLNRGGVYEQYF

v_call: TRBV6-1
j_call: TRBJ1-3
d_call: .
clone_size: .
cdr3_nt: TGTGCCAGCAGTGCACCTACCGGGGGACGCTCTGGAAACACCATATATTTT
cdr3_aa: CASSAPTGGRSGNTIYF

v_call: TRBV27
j_call: TRBJ1-1
d_call: .
clone_size: .
cdr3_nt: TGTGCCAGCGGGCGGCGGGGCAGGGACACTGAAGCTTTCTTT
cdr3_aa: CASGRRGRDTEAFF

v_call: TRBV4-2
j_call: TRBJ2-2
d_call: .
clone_size: .
cdr3_nt: TGTGCCAGCAGCCAAGATTTCGGAGGGTCGAACACCGGGGAGCTGTTTTTT
cdr3_aa: CASSQDFGGSNTGELFF

v_call: TRBV7-2
j_call: TRBJ2-3
d_call: .
clone_size: .
cdr3_nt: TGTGCCAGCAGCATTACTATCACAGATACGCAGTATTTT
cdr3_aa: CASSITITDTQYF

v_call: TRBV7-8
j_call: TRBJ1-1
d_call: .
clone_size: .
cdr3_nt: TGTGCCAGCAGCCGAGCGCAGGGCATGAACACTGAAGCTTTCTTT
cdr3_aa: CASSRAQGMNTEAFF

v_call: TRBV2
j_call: TRBJ1-5
d_call: .
clone_size: .
cdr3_nt: TGTGCCAGCAGCGATGGACAGAAGTTCCAGCCCCAGCATTTT
cdr3_aa: CASSDGQKFQPQHF

v_call: TRBV20-1
j_call: TRBJ1-5
d_call: .
clone_size: once
cdr3_nt: TGCAGTGCTAGTGTAGACACCCAAACGCCCCTTCTCAGCAATCAGCCCCAGCATTTT
cdr3_aa: CSASVDTQTPLLSNQPQHF

v_call: TRBV25-1
j_call: TRBJ2-2
d_call: .
clone_size: .
cdr3_nt: TGTGCCAGCAGTGAATATCTAGACACCGGGGAGCTGTTTTTT
cdr3_aa: CASSEYLDTGELFF

v_call: TRBV6-5
j_call: TRBJ2-1
d_call: .
clone_size: once
cdr3_nt: TGTGCCACCCGGGGACTTACCTACAATGAGCAGTTCTTC
cdr3_aa: CATRGLTYNEQFF

v_call: TRBV6-5
j_call: TRBJ2-5
d_call: TRBD2
clone_size: .
cdr3_nt: TGTGCCAGCAGAAGGACTAGCGTAGAGACCCAGTACTTC
cdr3_aa: CASRRTSVETQYF

v_call: TRBV19
j_call: TRBJ1-2
d_call: .
clone_size: many
cdr3_nt: TGTGCCTGCCGAGAGGAGGGATATGGGGGCTACACCTTC
cdr3_aa: CACREEGYGGYTF

v_call: TRBV18
j_call: TRBJ2-7
d_call: TRBD1
clone_size: few
cdr3_nt: TGTGCCAGCTCAAAGGACAGGGGGCAATCCGAGCAGTACTTC
cdr3_aa: CASSKDRGQSEQYF

v_call: TRBV7-7
j_call: TRBJ2-5
d_call: TRBD2
clone_size: .
cdr3_nt: TGTGCTAGCAGCCTGGGACTAGCTGAGACCCAGTACTTC
cdr3_aa: CASSLGLAETQYF

v_call: TRBV4-2
j_call: TRBJ2-2
d_call: TRBD2
clone_size: .
cdr3_nt: TGTGCCAGCAGCCAAGATATTGGGACTAGCGGGGGCCCGAACACCGGGGAGCTGTTTTTT
cdr3_aa: CASSQDIGTSGGPNTGELFF

v_call: TRBV7-2
j_call: TRBJ2-5
d_call: TRBD2
clone_size: .
cdr3_nt: TGTGCCAGCAGCTTTACTAGCGGGGAGACCCAGTACTTC
cdr3_aa: CASSFTSGETQYF

v_call: TRBV4-2
j_call: TRBJ2-7
d_call: TRBD2
clone_size: .
cdr3_nt: TGTGCCAGCAGCCAGGCTGGGACTAGCATGGACGAGCAGTACTTC
cdr3_aa: CASSQAGTSMDEQYF

v_call: TRBV3-1/TRBV3-2
j_call: TRBJ1-5
d_call: .
clone_size: .
cdr3_nt: TGTGCCAGCAGCCAAGGCGACAGACACAATCAGCCCCAGCATTTT
cdr3_aa: CASSQGDRHNQPQHF

v_call: TRBV30
j_call: TRBJ2-1
d_call: TRBD1
clone_size: once
cdr3_nt: TGTGCCTGCCGCCCCAGGGGGCGGTCCTACAATGAGCAGTTCTTC
cdr3_aa: CACRPRGRSYNEQFF

v_call: TRBV5-4
j_call: TRBJ2-2
d_call: .
clone_size: .
cdr3_nt: TGTGCCAGCAGGTGGACAGACACCGGGGAGCTGTTTTTT
cdr3_aa: CASRWTDTGELFF

v_call: TRBV6-6
j_call: TRBJ2-1
d_call: TRBD1
clone_size: .
cdr3_nt: TGTGCCAGCAGCCCGGGGACAGGGATCTACTACAATGAGCAGTTCTTC
cdr3_aa: CASSPGTGIYYNEQFF

v_call: TRBV18
j_call: TRBJ1-4
d_call: .
clone_size: many
cdr3_nt: TGTGCCAGCTCACCATCGGGGTCGACTAATGAAAAACTGTTTTTT
cdr3_aa: CASSPSGSTNEKLFF

v_call: TRBV28
j_call: TRBJ1-2
d_call: .
clone_size: .
cdr3_nt: TGTGCCAGCAGTTTAATGAGGGCCCCGTACTATGGCTACACCTTC
cdr3_aa: CASSLMRAPYYGYTF

v_call: TRBV13
j_call: TRBJ2-3
d_call: TRBD2
clone_size: .
cdr3_nt: TGTGCCAGCAGCCCAAGGACTAGCGGGGTGGGGGATACGCAGTATTTT
cdr3_aa: CASSPRTSGVGDTQYF

v_call: TRBV5-5
j_call: TRBJ2-5
d_call: .
clone_size: .
cdr3_nt: TGTGCCAGCAGCTCGTCGGTTTTCCAAGAGACCCAGTACTTC
cdr3_aa: CASSSSVFQETQYF

v_call: TRBV7-9
j_call: TRBJ2-3
d_call: .
clone_size: .
cdr3_nt: TGTGCCAGCAGCTTACTCGAGGCCGTAGGGGCAGATACGCAGTATTTT
cdr3_aa: CASSLLEAVGADTQYF

v_call: TRBV5-1
j_call: TRBJ2-7
d_call: .
clone_size: .
cdr3_nt: TGCGCCAGCCGCCCCTATACGGCCCCTCTAGTCGAGCAGTACTTC
cdr3_aa: CASRPYTAPLVEQYF

v_call: TRBV12-3/TRBV12-4
j_call: TRBJ1-2
d_call: .
clone_size: .
cdr3_nt: TGTGCCAGCAGTCAAACACCAGGCTATGGCTACACCTTC
cdr3_aa: CASSQTPGYGYTF

v_call: TRBV5-1
j_call: TRBJ2-3
d_call: TRBD2
clone_size: .
cdr3_nt: TGCGCCAGCAGCTTGTCACTCGCGGGGGGGACAGATACGCAGTATTTT
cdr3_aa: CASSLSLAGGTDTQYF

v_call: TRBV11-2
j_call: TRBJ2-7
d_call: TRBD2
clone_size: many
cdr3_nt: TGTGCCAGCAGCTCGGGGGCGTCTAGCGGGTCCCGCTACGAGCAGTACTTC
cdr3_aa: CASSSGASSGSRYEQYF

v_call: TRBV7-6
j_call: TRBJ2-7
d_call: TRBD1
clone_size: few
cdr3_nt: TGTGCCAGCAGCTTAACCTCCGGGACAGAAAATTACGAGCAGTACTTC
cdr3_aa: CASSLTSGTENYEQYF

v_call: TRBV30
j_call: TRBJ2-5
d_call: .
clone_size: .
cdr3_nt: TGTGCCTGGAGTTCAGGACTGCTAGAGACCCAGTACTTC
cdr3_aa: CAWSSGLLETQYF

v_call: TRBV5-6
j_call: TRBJ1-5
d_call: .
clone_size: .
cdr3_nt: TGTGCCAGCAGCTTGGGACAGAGCAATCAGCCCCAGCATTTT
cdr3_aa: CASSLGQSNQPQHF

v_call: TRBV5-8
j_call: TRBJ2-1
d_call: .
clone_size: .
cdr3_nt: TGTGCCAGCAGCTTGTCTCAAGTCACACGGAGGGATGAGCAGTTCTTC
cdr3_aa: CASSLSQVTRRDEQFF

v_call: TRBV7-3
j_call: TRBJ1-1
d_call: TRBD1
clone_size: .
cdr3_nt: TGTGCCAGCAGCCCCAACAGGGGCGGTGAAGCTTTCTTT
cdr3_aa: CASSPNRGGEAFF

v_call: TRBV7-2
j_call: TRBJ1-2
d_call: .
clone_size: .
cdr3_nt: TGTGCCAGCAGCGCCGCAGGGGATCCTAACTATGGCTACACCTTC
cdr3_aa: CASSAAGDPNYGYTF

v_call: TRBV9
j_call: TRBJ2-2
d_call: TRBD2
clone_size: .
cdr3_nt: TGTGCCAGCAGCGTACGGGGGGCGAACACCGGGGAGCTGTTTTTT
cdr3_aa: CASSVRGANTGELFF

v_call: TRBV19
j_call: TRBJ1-3
d_call: TRBD1
clone_size: .
cdr3_nt: TGTGCCAGTAGTGCCCTTACAGGGGCTGGAAACACCATATATTTT
cdr3_aa: CASSALTGAGNTIYF

v_call: TRBV5-1
j_call: TRBJ2-7
d_call: .
clone_size: .
cdr3_nt: TGCGCCAGCAGCTTGTTGGGACATGCCTACGAGCAGTACTTC
cdr3_aa: CASSLLGHAYEQYF

v_call: TRBV28
j_call: TRBJ1-6
d_call: .
clone_size: few
cdr3_nt: TGTGCCAGCAGTTTCTTCTCAGGGGCGGGTTCACCCCTCCACTTT
cdr3_aa: CASSFFSGAGSPLHF

v_call: TRBV18
j_call: TRBJ2-3
d_call: TRBD1
clone_size: .
cdr3_nt: TGTGCCAGCTCGTTAGGACAGGGAAAGGCTACGCAGTATTTT
cdr3_aa: CASSLGQGKATQYF

v_call: TRBV10-3
j_call: TRBJ1-5
d_call: .
clone_size: .
cdr3_nt: TGTGCCATCAGTGAGTTCAACAATCAGCCCCAGCATTTT
cdr3_aa: CAISEFNNQPQHF

v_call: TRBV6-4
j_call: TRBJ1-1
d_call: .
clone_size: .
cdr3_nt: TGTGCCAGCAGTGCTAACCGCGGGGGGTACACTGAAGCTTTCTTT
cdr3_aa: CASSANRGGYTEAFF

v_call: TRBV18
j_call: TRBJ2-7
d_call: .
clone_size: .
cdr3_nt: TGTGCCAGCTCACAGGGTATTAGCGGCTACGAGCAGTACTTC
cdr3_aa: CASSQGISGYEQYF

v_call: TRBV29-1
j_call: TRBJ1-1
d_call: TRBD1
clone_size: .
cdr3_nt: TGCAGCGTTCTACAGGGGGGAAGTACTGAAGCTTTCTTT
cdr3_aa: CSVLQGGSTEAFF